The 10 T cell receptor beta chains below were found in one sample sequenced in a study of vaccination and CD4 T cells after COVID-19. Treatment in this sample: approximately nine-day PBMC culture with coronavirus spike peptide pools or control peptides (ViraFEST assay). No antigen is known for these receptors. Sequence data for DNA of cultured CD4+ T cells were generated by the Oncomine TCR Beta short-read assay. Using its own MiXCR run on the PCR reads, TCRdb lists one record per CDR3 protein. The sample contains around 15,000 distinct CDR3 sequences, about two fifths of which appear only once. The source was CD4+ T cells from blood, cultured in vitro, collected after SARS-CoV-2 vaccination. These receptors were collected from a human donor who had recovered from COVID-19.

This clonotype counts as large. V usage is TRBV19 and J usage is TRBJ1-4; 7 nucleotides line up with TRBD1. The CDR3 contains 16 residues. Trimming removed 6 bases from V and 3 bases from J; junction bases left unmatched: 10. The V gene's germline CDR1 is LNHDA and CDR2 SQIVND (reference sequence). CDR3 residues: CASSTPRDRANEKLFF. The CDR3 DNA reads as TGTGCCAGTAGCACACCGCGGGACAGAGCTAATGAAAAACTGTTTTTT.

The chain carries TRBV28 and TRBJ2-5; the D gene is possibly TRBD2 (5 bases). Trimming cost V 5 bases and J 5 bases, with 9 bases left between them. CDR1 MDHEN and CDR2 SYDVKM come from the germline V gene. CDR3 length: 12 amino acids. The DNA of the CDR3 is TGTGCCAGCAGTGCCGGGGTCGAGACCCAGTACTTC. Protein product: CASSAGVETQYF.

V gene TRBV29-1 combines with J gene TRBJ2-2, with D perhaps TRBD1 (6 bases). The CDR3 spans 13 residues. V lost 5 bases and J lost 3, with 10 bases in between. From germline, CDR1 is SQVTM and CDR2 ANQGSEA. CDR3 sequence: CSVHRTDTGELFF. DNA of the CDR3: TGCAGCGTTCACAGGACAGACACCGGGGAGCTGTTTTTT.

J is TRBJ2-4 and V is TRBV2, with D perhaps matching TRBD1 (5 bases). The CDR3 contains 13 residues. V was pared by 6 bases and J by 7 bases, with 13 bases between. Per germline, CDR1 SNHLY and CDR2 FYNNEI. CDR3 protein: CASRVQGTNIQYF. The CDR3 DNA reads as TGTGCCAGCAGAGTGCAGGGAACGAACATTCAGTACTTC.

This sequence joins TRBV20-1 and TRBJ2-1; 8 nucleotides agree with TRBD2. There are 17 residues in the CDR3. The V segment lost 2 bases and the J segment 7 bases; nucleotides outside the gene matches: 16. Germline loops: CDR1 DFQATT, CDR2 SNEGSKA (reference sequence). CDR3 bases: TGCAGTGCTAGACCAAGAACTAGCGGTACTCTTGATAATGAGCAGTTCTTC. Translating it yields CSARPRTSGTLDNEQFF.

Relative to its sample, this clonotype is medium-sized. The chain links TRBV20-1 to TRBJ2-1; D uncertain. The CDR3 runs to 12 residues. The V and J ends lost 2 bases and 9 bases respectively, with 11 bases between them. Germline V CDR1 and CDR2: DFQATT, SNEGSKA (reference sequence). The chain's CDR3 is CSARKTPSEQFF. As DNA, the CDR3 is TGCAGTGCTAGAAAGACCCCCAGTGAGCAGTTCTTC.

This chain joins TRBV6-1 and TRBJ2-2; 7 nucleotides line up with TRBD1. V trimming: 6 bases; J trimming: 0 bases; junction bases outside the gene matches: 10. The CDR3 extends over 17 amino acids. Germline V lookup: CDR1 MNHNS, CDR2 SASEGT. The CDR3 DNA sequence: TGTGCCAGCAGCCGTAACCGGGACAGCACGAACACCGGGGAGCTGTTTTTT. Its translation is CASSRNRDSTNTGELFF.

The chain employs TRBV2 and TRBJ1-1; D is undetermined. V was cut by 0 bases and J by 3 bases, with 11 bases left in between. This CDR3 spans 15 amino acids. Per the germline V gene, CDR1 is SNHLY and CDR2 is FYNNEI. The chain's CDR3 is CASSEARVSHTEAFF. CDR3 nucleotide sequence: TGTGCCAGCAGTGAAGCGCGGGTAAGCCACACTGAAGCTTTCTTT.

The chain combines TRBV2 with TRBJ2-3; tentative D call: TRBD1 (5 bases). The V and J ends lost 4 bases and 3 bases respectively, with 14 bases between them. In germline, CDR1 is SNHLY, CDR2 FYNNEI. This CDR3 region has 15 residues. The CDR3 DNA reads TGTGCCAGCAGTGCATTCTTAAGGGGTACAGATACGCAGTATTTT. Translation: CASSAFLRGTDTQYF.

This clonotype was counted between two and nine times. The chain recombines TRBV7-9 with TRBJ1-1; no firm D call. The CDR3 runs to 11 residues. The germline CDR1 and CDR2 sequences are SEHNR and FQNEAQ (reference sequence). The V gene lost 5 bases and the J gene lost 8 bases, with 9 bases spanning the gap. CDR3 in DNA: TGTGCCAGCAGCCCCAATAGGGAAGCTTTCTTT. Its translation: CASSPNREAFF.